These 23 T cell receptor beta chains share one sample of origin, sequenced in a study of T cell repertoires in cytomegalovirus infection. TCRdb passed the reads through MiXCR, listing each CDR3 protein once. The sample lists some 560,000 distinct CDR3 sequences; around 40% were seen once. No antigen has been assigned to these receptors. The material sequenced was cultured PBMCs, taken from culture after CMV antigen stimulation. The receptors here all came from a human donor in good health (CMV status not recorded). Some clones in this sample may be carry-over from other donors' samples.

This clonotype was found many times. The chain has TRBV7-8 and TRBJ2-7, with D tentatively TRBD1 (6 bases). The CDR3 loop spans 14 amino acids. V dropped 6 bases and J dropped 0 bases, with 12 bases sitting between them. Per the germline V gene, CDR1 is SGHVS and CDR2 is FQNEAQ. The CDR3, as DNA: TGTGCCAGCAGTTATGACAGGTACTCCTACGAGCAGTACTTC. Translating gives CASSYDRYSYEQYF. The variable domain in full, with the rest retrieved from reference TRBV7-8 and TRBJ2-7, is GAGVSQSPRYKVAKRGQDVALRCDPISGHVSLFWYQQALGQGPEFLTYFQNEAQLDKSGLPSDRFFAERPEGSVSTLKIQRTQQEDSAVYLCASSYDRYSYEQYFGPGTRLTVT.

This clonotype was recorded a few times. This chain connects TRBV6-1 to TRBJ2-7, with D possibly TRBD1 on 6 matching bases. V was cut by 6 bases and J by 7 bases, with 28 bases left in between. This CDR3 is built from 17 residues. Germline loops: CDR1 MNHNS, CDR2 SASEGT. The DNA for the CDR3 is TGTGCCAGCAGAATTACGATCTTCAGGGGCCCTTCGGGGGAGCAGTACTTC. Its protein product is CASRITIFRGPSGEQYF.

A few counts support this clonotype. V is TRBV6-1 and J is TRBJ2-2; D gene uncertain. The V and J ends lost 5 bases and 4 bases respectively, with 14 bases between them. The CDR3 has 15 residues. From germline, CDR1 is MNHNS and CDR2 SASEGT. The DNA of the CDR3 is TGTGCCAGCAGTTACGGCCCACTGACCACCGGGGAGCTGTTTTTT. Encoded protein: CASSYGPLTTGELFF.

J is TRBJ2-1 and V is TRBV3-1; no clear D. Germline lookup yields CDR1 LGHDT and CDR2 YNNKEL (reference sequence). V dropped 0 bases and J dropped 9 bases, with 9 bases sitting between them. This CDR3 is built from 13 residues. DNA of the CDR3: TGTGCCAGCAGCCAAGATTCTCCACCTGAGCAGTTCTTC. Its protein product is CASSQDSPPEQFF.

The J gene is TRBJ2-5, the V gene TRBV7-2; D gene unclear. Germline CDR1 SGHTA, CDR2 FQGNSA. Between the trimmed V and J ends, which lost 4 bases and 3 bases, there was a span of 9 bases. The CDR3 consists of 13 residues. The CDR3 here is CASSSFQEETQYF. The CDR3 region has the DNA TGTGCCAGCAGCTCTTTCCAGGAAGAGACCCAGTACTTC.

This clonotype was picked up many times. The rearrangement joins TRBV7-2 to TRBJ2-3; possibly TRBD1 for D (5 bases). The CDR3 sequence is 15 residues long. CDR1 is SGHTA, CDR2 FQGNSA, per germline. Trimming removed 5 bases at V and 4 bases at J, with 16 bases between. CDR3 in amino acids: CASSMDTSLADTQYF. As DNA, the CDR3 is TGTGCCAGCAGCATGGACACGAGTCTTGCAGATACGCAGTATTTT.

This chain joins TRBV19 and TRBJ2-3, with 7 bases identical to TRBD2. This CDR3 spans 13 amino acids. The V segment lost 10 bases and the J segment 1 base; nucleotides outside the gene matches: 5. Per germline, CDR1 LNHDA and CDR2 SQIVND (reference sequence). The CDR3 loop reads CATTAGGTDTQYF. The CDR3 DNA is TGTGCCACAACGGCGGGAGGCACAGATACGCAGTATTTT.

This clonotype has only a few counts. V usage is TRBV28 and J usage is TRBJ1-2; D is possibly TRBD1 (6 bases). This CDR3 comprises 13 residues. Per germline, CDR1 MDHEN and CDR2 SYDVKM. V lost 8 bases to trimming and J lost 5 bases, with 15 bases between them. CDR3 sequence reads: CASREGGSYGYTF. The CDR3 coding sequence is TGTGCCAGCCGTGAGGGGGGATCTTATGGCTACACCTTC.

This clonotype occurred a few times. This rearrangement joins TRBV6-1 to TRBJ1-1, with 7 nucleotides matching TRBD1. Germline assignment: CDR1 MNHNS and CDR2 SASEGT. Trimming at V came to 5 bases and at J to 5 bases, leaving 14 bases not matched to a gene. This CDR3 contains 16 residues. In DNA form, the CDR3 reads TGTGCCAGCAGTCCTACCGGGACAGCTTACCGAACTGAAGCTTTCTTT. Its translation is CASSPTGTAYRTEAFF.

The chain links TRBV20-1 to TRBJ1-1; D gene ambiguous. Germline V gene data show CDR1 as DFQATT and CDR2 as SNEGSKA (reference sequence). V was trimmed by 0 bases and J by 1 base, leaving 12 bases between them. This CDR3 is 15 amino acids long. In DNA form, the CDR3 reads TGCAGTGCTAGAGATGGAGGCAGGACGAACACTGAAGCTTTCTTT. This encodes CSARDGGRTNTEAFF.

The V and J genes are TRBV7-2 and TRBJ2-1; 7 bases are a match to TRBD2. The CDR3 runs 15 residues. Per the germline V gene, CDR1 is SGHTA and CDR2 is FQGNSA. V lost 7 bases, J lost 2 bases, and 8 bases stayed unmatched. The CDR3 sequence: CASNMGGRTYNEQFF. Written as DNA, the CDR3 is TGTGCCAGCAACATGGGGGGGAGAACCTACAATGAGCAGTTCTTC.

V and J are TRBV7-2 and TRBJ2-7; the D gene is possibly TRBD1 (5 bases). The germline V gene has CDR1 SGHTA and CDR2 FQGNSA. Between the trimmed V and J ends, which lost 0 bases and 2 bases, there was a span of 11 bases. The CDR3 covers 15 residues. In DNA, the CDR3 is TGTGCCAGCAGCTTAGCGGTGACAGATACCTACGAGCAGTACTTC. This sequence encodes CASSLAVTDTYEQYF.

This chain links TRBV7-3 with TRBJ1-3, with TRBD1 as a possible D gene (5 bases). Per germline, CDR1 SGHTA and CDR2 FQGTGA. The CDR3 covers 16 residues. Trimming pared 5 bases from V and 2 bases from J, leaving 16 bases between. CDR3 in DNA: TGTGCCAGCAGCGTGCTCAGGGTATATCCTGGAAACACCATATATTTT. Protein: CASSVLRVYPGNTIYF.

The chain links TRBV6-6 to TRBJ2-5; 7 bases match TRBD2. The CDR3 covers 15 residues. CDR1 and CDR2 from the germline V gene are MNHNY and SVGAGI (reference sequence). V dropped 6 bases and J dropped 3; count of bases not matched to a gene: 10. The CDR3 here is CASRRRDYGKETQYF. The CDR3 DNA is TGTGCCAGCAGACGCCGGGACTACGGGAAAGAGACCCAGTACTTC.

This clonotype occurred a few times. The rearrangement joins TRBV19 to TRBJ1-5, with TRBD1 as a possible D gene (6 bases). The CDR3 extends over 15 amino acids. Per the germline V gene, CDR1 is LNHDA and CDR2 is SQIVND (reference sequence). The V end was cut by 6 bases, the J end by 0 bases, with 12 bases between. The CDR3 sequence is CASSHQGYSNQPQHF. The CDR3 DNA is TGTGCCAGTAGCCACCAGGGGTATAGCAATCAGCCCCAGCATTTT.

The rearrangement uses TRBV5-1 and TRBJ2-7, with D tentatively TRBD1 (6 bases). Trimming removed 3 bases from V and 2 bases from J, with 9 bases in between. The CDR3 covers 13 residues. The germline CDR1 and CDR2 sequences are SGHRS and YFSETQ. DNA for the CDR3: TGCGCCAGCAGCTCTACAGGGCCCTACGAGCAGTACTTC. Its translation is CASSSTGPYEQYF.

This clonotype has only a few counts. V gene TRBV5-1 combines with J gene TRBJ2-5, with TRBD2 matching 9 bases. The germline V gene has CDR1 SGHRS and CDR2 YFSETQ. V shed 0 bases, J shed 5 bases, and the junction held 8 bases outside the gene matches. This CDR3 contains 16 residues. CDR3 sequence: CASSLGDSGRWETQYF. CDR3 DNA sequence: TGCGCCAGCAGCTTGGGTGATAGCGGGAGATGGGAGACCCAGTACTTC.

This clonotype was seen a single time. The chain is built from TRBV10-3 and TRBJ2-5, with TRBD1 as a possible D gene (6 bases). V lost 10 bases and J lost 5, with 17 bases in between. The CDR3 length is 13 residues. Germline V gene lookup returns CDR1 ENHRY and CDR2 SYGVKD. This CDR3 reads CATDEGGRETQYF. CDR3 DNA sequence: TGTGCCACCGATGAAGGGGGTCGGGAGACCCAGTACTTC.

The gene calls are TRBV19 and TRBJ1-5; no firm D call. Per the germline V gene, CDR1 is LNHDA and CDR2 is SQIVND (reference sequence). CDR3 length: 15 residues. The V end lost 1 base, the J end lost 2 bases, and 9 bases lay between the germline ends. CDR3 in amino acids: CASSIGQAGNQPQHF. CDR3 in DNA: TGTGCCAGTAGTATAGGGCAGGCCGGCAATCAGCCCCAGCATTTT. The full variable domain, completed using reference TRBV19 and TRBJ1-5, is DGGITQSPKYLFRKEGQNVTLSCEQNLNHDAMYWYRQDPGQGLRLIYYSQIVNDFQKGDIAEGYSVSREKKESFPLTVTSAQKNPTAFYLCASSIGQAGNQPQHFGDGTRLSIL.

This clonotype was counted between two and nine times. The chain uses TRBV6-1 and TRBJ1-6, with D uncertain. Per germline, CDR1 MNHNS and CDR2 SASEGT. This CDR3 is 15 amino acids long. The V end lost 3 bases, the J end lost 2 bases, and 8 bases lay between the germline ends. The CDR3 nucleotides read TGTGCCAGCAGTGAGGTCAGGACCTATAATTCACCCCTCCACTTT. Amino acids: CASSEVRTYNSPLHF.

This chain joins TRBV6-6 and TRBJ2-5, with TRBD1 identical over 9 bases. Trimming cost V 8 bases and J 4 bases; bases outside gene matches: 11. Per germline, CDR1 MNHNY and CDR2 SVGAGI (reference sequence). The CDR3 extends over 15 amino acids. CDR3 sequence: CASPSEQGARETQYF. In nucleotides, the CDR3 is TGTGCCAGCCCCTCCGAACAGGGGGCGAGAGAGACCCAGTACTTC.

This clonotype was seen many times. The chain is built from TRBV7-6 and TRBJ1-4; D not resolved. Trimming removed 6 bases from V and 8 bases from J, with 19 bases in between. Germline V gene sequence: CDR1 SGHVS, CDR2 FNYEAQ. There are 15 residues in the CDR3. The CDR3 DNA reads as TGTGCCAGCAGTCTAGCGGTGGCGTCGAGAGAAAAACTGTTTTTT. Protein: CASSLAVASREKLFF.

This clonotype was seen more than once but under ten times. The chain carries TRBV7-2 and TRBJ2-4, with D hard to call. The length of the CDR3 is 15 residues. CDR1 and CDR2 from the germline V gene are SGHTA and FQGNSA. The V end was cut by 4 bases, the J end by 6 bases, with 16 bases between. CDR3 amino acids: CASSSGPPSLNIQYF. The CDR3 DNA sequence: TGTGCCAGCAGCTCCGGGCCGCCGTCCTTAAACATTCAGTACTTC.